This TCR beta chain was identified in a study of PD-1 blockade in classical Hodgkin lymphoma. Time point given: cycle 4 day 1 (C4D1), after five to seven weeks of nivolumab. With no exception, relapse followed autologous stem cell transplantation in all patients, and brentuximab vedotin exposure varied. Germline V gene data show CDR1 as SGHNT and CDR2 as YYREEE (reference sequence). The trim removed 5 bases at V and 3 bases at J, leaving 8 bases unmatched. The CDR3 covers 15 residues. This clone showed up just once. Data came from immunoSEQ multiplex PCR; TCRdb stores just in-frame clones and leaves some out. This table holds over 75,000 clones, about nine tenths found once.

This receptor was taken from a human donor with classical Hodgkin lymphoma. This chain uses TRBV5-4 with TRBJ2-7; 10 bases are a match to TRBD1. The sample in question was peripheral blood mononuclear cells (PBMCs), obtained before the fourth cycle of nivolumab. CDR3 residues: CASSLDRDRGYEQYF. CDR3 DNA sequence: TGTGCCAGCAGTCTTGACCGGGACAGGGGCTACGAGCAGTACTTC.